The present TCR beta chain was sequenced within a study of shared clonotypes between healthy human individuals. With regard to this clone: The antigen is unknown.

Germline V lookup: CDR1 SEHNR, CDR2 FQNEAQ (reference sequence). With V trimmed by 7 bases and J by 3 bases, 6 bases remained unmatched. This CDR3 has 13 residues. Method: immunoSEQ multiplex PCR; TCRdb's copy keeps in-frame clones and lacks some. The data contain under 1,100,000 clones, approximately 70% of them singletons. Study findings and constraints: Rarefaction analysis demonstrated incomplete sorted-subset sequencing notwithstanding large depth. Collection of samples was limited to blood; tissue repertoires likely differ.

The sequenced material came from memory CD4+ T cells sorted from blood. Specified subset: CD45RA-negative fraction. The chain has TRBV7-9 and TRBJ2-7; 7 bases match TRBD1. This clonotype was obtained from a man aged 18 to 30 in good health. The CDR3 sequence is CASTGQDFYEQYF. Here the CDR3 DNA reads TGTGCCAGCACCGGACAGGACTTCTACGAGCAGTACTTC.